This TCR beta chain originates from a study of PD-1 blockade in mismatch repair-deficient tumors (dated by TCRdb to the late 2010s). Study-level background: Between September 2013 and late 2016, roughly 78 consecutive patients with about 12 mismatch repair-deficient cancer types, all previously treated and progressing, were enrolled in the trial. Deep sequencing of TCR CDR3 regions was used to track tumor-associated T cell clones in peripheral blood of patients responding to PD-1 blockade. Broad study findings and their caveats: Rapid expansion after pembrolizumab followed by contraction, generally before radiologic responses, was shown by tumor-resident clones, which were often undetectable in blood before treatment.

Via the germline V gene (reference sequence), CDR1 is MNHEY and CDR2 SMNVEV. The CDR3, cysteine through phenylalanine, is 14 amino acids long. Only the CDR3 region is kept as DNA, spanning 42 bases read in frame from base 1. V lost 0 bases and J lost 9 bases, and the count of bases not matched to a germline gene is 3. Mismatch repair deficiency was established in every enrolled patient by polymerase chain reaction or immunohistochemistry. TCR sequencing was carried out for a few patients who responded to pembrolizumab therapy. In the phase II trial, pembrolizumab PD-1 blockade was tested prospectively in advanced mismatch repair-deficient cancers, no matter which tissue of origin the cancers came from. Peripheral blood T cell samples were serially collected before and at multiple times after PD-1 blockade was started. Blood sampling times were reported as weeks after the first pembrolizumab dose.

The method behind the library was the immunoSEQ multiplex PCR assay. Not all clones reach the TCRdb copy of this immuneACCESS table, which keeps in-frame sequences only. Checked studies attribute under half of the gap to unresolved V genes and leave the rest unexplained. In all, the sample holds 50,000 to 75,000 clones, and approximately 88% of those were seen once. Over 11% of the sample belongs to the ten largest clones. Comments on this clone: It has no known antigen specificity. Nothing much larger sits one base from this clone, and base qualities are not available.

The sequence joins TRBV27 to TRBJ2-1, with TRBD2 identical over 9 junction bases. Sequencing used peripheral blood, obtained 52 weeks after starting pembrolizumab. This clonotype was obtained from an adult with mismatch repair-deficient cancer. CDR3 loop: CASSLSFSGSEQFF. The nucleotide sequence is TGTGCCAGCAGTTTATCGTTTAGCGGGAGTGAGCAGTTCTTC.